The clone carrying this T cell receptor beta chain was seen a handful of times. Its antigen is not known. Exclusions: uncontrolled infection, other autoimmune disease, pregnancy, lactation. Diagnoses rested on clinical symptoms, serum thyroxine and TRAb, thyroid ultrasound and orbital computed tomography. The CDR3 has 16 amino acids. V lost 3 bases and J lost 7; bases outside the gene matches: 15. Germline CDR1 and CDR2: DFQATT and SNEGSKA (reference sequence). The data were taken from a study of T cells in Graves' hyperthyroidism and ophthalmopathy. Whole-study results and caveats: Blood also contained most expanded thyroid clonotypes above 0.001. Ophthalmopathy was told apart from stable hyperthyroidism by a 13 V-J model.

It was RNA transcripts that yielded the amplified TCR beta CDR3 regions. First-round RT-PCR targeting the TCR CDR3 was performed with the HTBI primer set. TCRdb ran MiXCR on the multiplex PCR reads and lists one entry per CDR3 protein. The sample has 550,000 to 600,000 distinct CDR3 sequences, approximately 15% seen once. The sequencing input was blood. The chain links TRBV20-1 to TRBJ1-1; 9 bases align to TRBD1. This TCR was recovered from a woman aged 18-35 years with Graves' ophthalmopathy. The CDR3 sequence is CSARVIPGQGDIEAFF. CDR3 sequence (DNA): TGCAGTGCTAGGGTCATTCCGGGACAGGGTGACATTGAAGCTTTCTTT.